This T cell receptor (beta chain) was sequenced during a study of post-analysis software for immune sequencing data. About the study: Recorded subtypes: relapsing-remitting, secondary progressive, progressive-relapsing; some patients unannotated. Overall study results and limits: By F measure, samples from a shared preparation batch strongly co-clustered. Comparison with controls showed significantly lower normalized Chao1 diversity in multiple sclerosis patients. TRBV segments more frequent in patients than in controls numbered five and included TRBV5-6, TRBV5-1 and TRBV20-1.

Details on this clonotype: No antigen is known for it.

The ends were cut back, 7 bases at V and 5 bases at J, with 14 bases in the middle. This CDR3 has 13 residues. Germline CDR1 is SQVTM and CDR2 is ANQGSEA. Unique molecular identifiers were built into the TCR beta cDNA libraries. With roughly 0.95 to 11 million T cells as the source, roughly 0.5 million cDNA molecules resulted. Via MiXCR, TCRdb re-called the PCR reads, giving one row per CDR3 protein. The sample lists about 680,000 distinct CDR3 sequences, roughly three fifths occurring once. Specimen: blood. This clonotype was sampled from a girl aged 2 to 9 with multiple sclerosis. The chain couples TRBV29-1 to TRBJ1-4, with a tentative D call TRBD1 (5 bases). This CDR3 is CSARDPANEKLFF. The CDR3 nucleotides read TGCAGCGCCAGGGACCCTGCGAATGAAAAACTGTTTTTT.